This T cell receptor (beta chain) derives from a study of shared clonotypes between healthy human individuals. Study results and caveats: On the whole, naive subsets had larger estimated richness than memory subsets had. Clonotype sharing levels among donors were expected to vary with sequencing depth.

In the authors' workflow: ImmunoSEQ supplied junction-only sequences lacking quality scores, so filtering was different. Some clones are missing from TCRdb's copy, which holds only in-frame ones; the method was immunoSEQ multiplex PCR. V and J calls and clone size are given by that table; D and trimming were obtained from the DNA. Found here are about 2.1 million clones, just over 90% of them singletons; the top ten hold under 2%. Concerning this clone itself: The target antigen is unknown. At the DNA level, this CDR3 is encoded by other sequences in the same sample as well.

Terminally differentiated effector memory CD45RA+ cells were left out of the naive CD8 fraction, which was CD45RO-negative and positively selected for CCR7. Donors had no recently reported acute infections or vaccinations and were HIV-negative. The CDR3 has 12 amino acids. The V and J ends lost 4 bases and 4 bases respectively, with 7 bases between them. The germline V gene encodes CDR1 MGHDK and CDR2 SYGVNS. V gene TRBV25-1 combines with J gene TRBJ1-1; D unclear. The TCR originated in a man between 18 and 35 years old in good health. Some clones in this sample may be carry-over from other donors' samples. The sample was naive CD8+ T cells from PBMCs. CDR3 residues: CASSAGSTEAFF. The CDR3 region has the DNA TGTGCCAGCAGTGCCGGGAGCACTGAAGCTTTCTTT.